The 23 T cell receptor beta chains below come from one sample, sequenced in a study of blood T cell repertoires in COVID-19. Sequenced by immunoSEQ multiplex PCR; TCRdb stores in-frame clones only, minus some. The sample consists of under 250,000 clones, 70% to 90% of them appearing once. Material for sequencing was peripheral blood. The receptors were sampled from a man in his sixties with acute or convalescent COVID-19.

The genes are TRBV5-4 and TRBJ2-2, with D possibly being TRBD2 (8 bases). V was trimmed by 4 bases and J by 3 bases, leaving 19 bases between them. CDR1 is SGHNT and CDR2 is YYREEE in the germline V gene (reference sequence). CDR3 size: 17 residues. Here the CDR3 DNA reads TGTGCCAGCAGCCCGGGGGGGTCAGGGGGAGACACCGGGGAGCTGTTTTTT. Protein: CASSPGGSGGDTGELFF.

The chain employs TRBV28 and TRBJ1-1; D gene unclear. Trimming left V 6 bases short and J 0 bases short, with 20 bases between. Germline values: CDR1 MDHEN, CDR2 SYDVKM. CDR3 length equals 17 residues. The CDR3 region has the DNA TGTGCCAGCAGATATAATGGACTGGATACCTTGAACACTGAAGCTTTCTTT. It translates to CASRYNGLDTLNTEAFF. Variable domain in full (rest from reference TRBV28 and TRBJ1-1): DVKVTQSSRYLVKRTGEKVFLECVQDMDHENMFWYRQDPGLGLRLIYFSYDVKMKEKGDIPEGYSVSREKKERFSLILESASTNQTSMYLCASRYNGLDTLNTEAFFGQGTRLTVV.

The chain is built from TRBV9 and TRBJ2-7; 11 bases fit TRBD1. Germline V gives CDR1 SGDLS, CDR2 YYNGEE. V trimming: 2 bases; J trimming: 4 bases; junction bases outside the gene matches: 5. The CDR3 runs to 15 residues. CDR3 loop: CASSVGTGGEYEQYF. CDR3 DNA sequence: TGTGCCAGCAGCGTTGGGACAGGGGGAGAATACGAGCAGTACTTC.

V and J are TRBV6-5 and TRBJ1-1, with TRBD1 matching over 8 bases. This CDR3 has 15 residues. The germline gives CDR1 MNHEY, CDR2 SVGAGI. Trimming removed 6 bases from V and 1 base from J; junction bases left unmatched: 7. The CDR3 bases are TGTGCCAGCAGGGAGGACAGGGAAGAGAACACTGAAGCTTTCTTT. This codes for CASREDREENTEAFF.

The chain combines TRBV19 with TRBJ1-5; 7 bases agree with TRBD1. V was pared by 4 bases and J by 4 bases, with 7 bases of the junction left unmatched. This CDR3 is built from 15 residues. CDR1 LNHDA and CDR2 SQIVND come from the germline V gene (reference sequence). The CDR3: CASSTLGGANQPQHF. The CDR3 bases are TGTGCCAGTAGTACTCTAGGGGGCGCGAATCAGCCCCAGCATTTT.

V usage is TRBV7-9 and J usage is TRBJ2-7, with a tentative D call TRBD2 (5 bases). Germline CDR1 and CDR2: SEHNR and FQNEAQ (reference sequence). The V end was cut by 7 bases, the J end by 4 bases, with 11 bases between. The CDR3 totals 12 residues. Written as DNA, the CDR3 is TGTGCCAGCACTAGAGGGAATTACGAGCAGTACTTC. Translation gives CASTRGNYEQYF.

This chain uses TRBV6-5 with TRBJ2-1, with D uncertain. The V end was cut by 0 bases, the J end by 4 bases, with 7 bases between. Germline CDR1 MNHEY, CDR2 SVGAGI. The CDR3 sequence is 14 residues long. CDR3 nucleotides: TGTGCCAGCAGTTACTCAGCGAAGTACAATGAGCAGTTCTTC. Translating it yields CASSYSAKYNEQFF.

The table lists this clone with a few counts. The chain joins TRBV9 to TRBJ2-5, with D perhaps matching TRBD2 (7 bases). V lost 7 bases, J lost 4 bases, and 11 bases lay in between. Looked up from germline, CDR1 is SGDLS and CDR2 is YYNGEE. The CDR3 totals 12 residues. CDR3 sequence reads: CASRGGGETQYF. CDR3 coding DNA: TGTGCCAGCCGGGGAGGGGGAGAGACCCAGTACTTC.

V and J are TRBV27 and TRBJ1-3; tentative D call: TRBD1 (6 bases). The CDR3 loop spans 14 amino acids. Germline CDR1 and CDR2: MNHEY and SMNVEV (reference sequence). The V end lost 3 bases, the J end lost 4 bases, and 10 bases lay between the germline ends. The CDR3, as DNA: TGTGCCAGCAGTTTCAGGGGCGCCGGAAACACCATATATTTT. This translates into CASSFRGAGNTIYF.

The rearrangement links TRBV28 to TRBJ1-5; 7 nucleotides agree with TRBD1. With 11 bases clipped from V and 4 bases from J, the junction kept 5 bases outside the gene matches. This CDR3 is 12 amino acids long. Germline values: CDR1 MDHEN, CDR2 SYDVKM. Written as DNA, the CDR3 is TGTGCCCTTGGGACAGCTAATCAGCCCCAGCATTTT. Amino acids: CALGTANQPQHF.

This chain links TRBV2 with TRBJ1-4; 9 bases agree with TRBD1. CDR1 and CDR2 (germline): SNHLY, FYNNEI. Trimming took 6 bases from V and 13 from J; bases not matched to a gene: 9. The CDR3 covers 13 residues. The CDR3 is CASSGLDRGRLFF. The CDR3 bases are TGTGCCAGCAGCGGGTTGGACAGGGGAAGACTGTTTTTT.

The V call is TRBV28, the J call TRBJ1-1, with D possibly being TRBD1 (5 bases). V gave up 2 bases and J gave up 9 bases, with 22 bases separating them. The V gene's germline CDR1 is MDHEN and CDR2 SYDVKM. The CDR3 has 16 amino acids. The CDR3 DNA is TGTGCCAGCAGTTTAAACAGTAGAGGGACGGGACTTCAAGCTTTCTTT. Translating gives CASSLNSRGTGLQAFF.

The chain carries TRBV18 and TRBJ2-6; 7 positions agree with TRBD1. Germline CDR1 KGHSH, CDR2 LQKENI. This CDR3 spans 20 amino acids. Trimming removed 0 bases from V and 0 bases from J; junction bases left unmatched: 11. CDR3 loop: CASSPPRTGPRNSGANVLTF. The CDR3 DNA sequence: TGTGCCAGCTCACCACCTCGGACAGGACCCAGAAACTCTGGGGCCAACGTCCTGACTTTC.

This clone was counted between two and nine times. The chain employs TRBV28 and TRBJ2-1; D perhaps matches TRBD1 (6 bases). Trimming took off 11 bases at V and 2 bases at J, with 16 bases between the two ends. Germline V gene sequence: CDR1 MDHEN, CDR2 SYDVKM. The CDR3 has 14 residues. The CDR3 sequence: CAARQDRTYNEQFF. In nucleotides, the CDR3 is TGTGCCGCACGACAGGACCGAACCTACAATGAGCAGTTCTTC.

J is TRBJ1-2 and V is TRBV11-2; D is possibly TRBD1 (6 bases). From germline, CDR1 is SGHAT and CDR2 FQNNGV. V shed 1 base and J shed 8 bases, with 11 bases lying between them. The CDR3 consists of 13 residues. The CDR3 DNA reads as TGTGCCAGCAGCTTAGGGGGACACAGCGGCTACACCTTC. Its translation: CASSLGGHSGYTF.

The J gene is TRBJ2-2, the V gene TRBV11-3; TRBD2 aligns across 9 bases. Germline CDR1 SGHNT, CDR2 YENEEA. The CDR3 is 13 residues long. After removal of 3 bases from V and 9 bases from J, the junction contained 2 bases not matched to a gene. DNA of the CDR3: TGTGCCAGCAGCTTTAGCGGGAGTAGGGAGCTGTTTTTT. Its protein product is CASSFSGSRELFF.

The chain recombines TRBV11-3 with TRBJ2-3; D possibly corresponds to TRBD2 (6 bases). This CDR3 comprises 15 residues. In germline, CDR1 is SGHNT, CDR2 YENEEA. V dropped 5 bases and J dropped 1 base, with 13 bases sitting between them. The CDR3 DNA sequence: TGTGCCAGCAGCCACTCGGGACTTCGCACAGATACGCAGTATTTT. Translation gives CASSHSGLRTDTQYF.

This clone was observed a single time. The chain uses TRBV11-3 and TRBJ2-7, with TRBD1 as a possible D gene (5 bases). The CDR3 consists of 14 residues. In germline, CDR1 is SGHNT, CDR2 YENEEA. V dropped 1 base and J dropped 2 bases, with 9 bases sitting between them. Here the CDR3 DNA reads TGTGCCAGCAGCTTAGGCAGGGCGACCTACGAGCAGTACTTC. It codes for CASSLGRATYEQYF.

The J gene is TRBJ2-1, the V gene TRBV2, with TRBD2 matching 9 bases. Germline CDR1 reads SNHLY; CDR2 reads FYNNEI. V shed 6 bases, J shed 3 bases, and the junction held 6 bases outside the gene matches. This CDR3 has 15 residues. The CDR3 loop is CASRLTSGVYNEQFF. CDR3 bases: TGTGCCAGCAGGCTGACTAGCGGAGTCTACAATGAGCAGTTCTTC.

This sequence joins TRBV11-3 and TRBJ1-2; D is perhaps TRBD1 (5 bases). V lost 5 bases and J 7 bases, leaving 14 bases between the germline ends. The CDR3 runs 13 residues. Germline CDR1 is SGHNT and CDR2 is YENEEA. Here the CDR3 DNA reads TGTGCCAGCAGCCCCCAAGGCGGGGCTGGCTACACCTTC. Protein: CASSPQGGAGYTF. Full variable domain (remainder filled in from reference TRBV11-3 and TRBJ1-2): EAGVVQSPRYKIIEKKQPVAFWCNPISGHNTLYWYLQNLGQGPELLIRYENEEAVDDSQLPKDRFSAERLKGVDSTLKIQPAELGDSAVYLCASSPQGGAGYTFGSGTRLTVV.

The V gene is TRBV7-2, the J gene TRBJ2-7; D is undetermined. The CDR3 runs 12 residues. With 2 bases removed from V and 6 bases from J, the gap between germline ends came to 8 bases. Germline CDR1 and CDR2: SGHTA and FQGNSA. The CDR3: CASSLTDFEQYF. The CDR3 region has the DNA TGTGCCAGCAGCTTAACAGATTTCGAGCAGTACTTC.

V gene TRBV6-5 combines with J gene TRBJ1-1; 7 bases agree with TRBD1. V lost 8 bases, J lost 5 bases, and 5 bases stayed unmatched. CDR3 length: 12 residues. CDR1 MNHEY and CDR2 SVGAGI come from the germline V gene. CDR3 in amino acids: CASGRGQTEAFF. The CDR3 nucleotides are TGTGCCAGCGGTAGGGGGCAGACTGAAGCTTTCTTT.

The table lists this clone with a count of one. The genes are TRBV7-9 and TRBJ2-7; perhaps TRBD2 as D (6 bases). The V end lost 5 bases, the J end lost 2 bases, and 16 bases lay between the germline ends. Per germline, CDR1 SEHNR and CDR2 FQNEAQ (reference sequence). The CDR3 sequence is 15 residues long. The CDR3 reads CASSGGGARAYEQYF. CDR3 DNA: TGTGCCAGCAGCGGGGGAGGAGCGCGGGCCTACGAGCAGTACTTC. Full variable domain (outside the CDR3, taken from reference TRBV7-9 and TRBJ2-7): DTGVSQNPRHKITKRGQNVTFRCDPISEHNRLYWYRQTLGQGPEFLTYFQNEAQLEKSRLLSDRFSAERPKGSFSTLEIQRTEQGDSAMYLCASSGGGARAYEQYFGPGTRLTVT.